There are many counts of the clone carrying this TCR beta chain. As yet, its antigen is unknown. J lost 12 bases, V lost 7 bases, and 13 bases had no gene match. The CDR3 is 14 amino acids. CDR1 and CDR2 (germline): SNHLY, FYNNEI. The entry originates in a study of CD8+CD57+ T cells in acquired aplastic anemia. Looking at the study overall: On average, healthy donors gave some 11 million reads for CD4+ cells.

Genomic DNA was employed as the template in profiling TCR beta VDJ and CDR3. MiXCR was run by TCRdb on the reads, yielding one entry per CDR3 protein. The table lists under 250,000 distinct CDR3 sequences, roughly 33% of them singletons. Study findings and constraints: Controls did not differ significantly from patients in CD8+ Simpson's diversity.

This TCR was sampled from a human donor in good health, serving as a control. This chain uses TRBV2 with TRBJ1-4, with TRBD1 matching 8 bases. Sequencing was performed on sorted CD4+, CD8+, or CD8+CD57+ T cells (not recorded which) from PBMCs. In nucleotides, the CDR3 is TGTGCCAGCACCCCCCAAGTCACAGGGGGGGAACTGTTTTTT. Amino acids: CASTPQVTGGELFF.